The clone carrying this T cell receptor (beta chain) was counted a few times. As yet, its antigen is unknown. This sample is part of a study of CD8+CD57+ T cells in acquired aplastic anemia. Overall study: Sorting CD4+ and CD8+ cells gave DNA averaging approximately 3 ug. CD4+ cells from healthy donors averaged about 10.8 million reads.

Overall study results and limits: Common to patients and controls were roughly 30 CD8+ CDR3 sequences. Statistical testing detected no significant gap in CD8+ Simpson's diversity between patients and controls.

TCR beta VDJ and CDR3 profiling used genomic DNA as template. TCRdb reprocessed the reads via MiXCR and lists one record per CDR3 protein. The repertoire holds 98,000 or so distinct CDR3 sequences, with approximately 48% as singletons. The sequence was collected from a human donor in good health, serving as a control. Sequencing used sorted CD4+, CD8+, or CD8+CD57+ T cells (not recorded which) from PBMCs.

The CDR3 DNA reads as TGCAGCGTAGCACAGGGGGCAGATCAGCCCCAGCATTTT. This gives the protein CSVAQGADQPQHF. The gene calls are TRBV29-1 and TRBJ1-5; 9 positions agree with TRBD1. Germline V gives CDR1 SQVTM, CDR2 ANQGSEA. The CDR3 extends over 13 amino acids. V dropped 6 bases and J dropped 5; count of bases not matched to a gene: 5.